This T cell receptor beta chain was documented in a study of vaccination and CD4 T cells after COVID-19. Overall study: Blood was drawn a median around 74 days post second dose, range 14 to 241.

The Oncomine TCR Beta short-read assay was what sequenced the DNA obtained from cultured CD4+ T cells. Researchers extracted genomic DNA from CD4+ T cells that had been cultured. MiXCR, run by TCRdb on the PCR reads, gives a single entry per CDR3 protein. Among about 2,700 distinct CDR3 sequences listed, around 40% were seen once. This clonotype came up a few times. Its antigen is unidentified. Treatment: roughly 11-day PBMC culture with coronavirus spike peptide pools or control peptides (ViraFEST assay). Prior to the COVID-19 pandemic (2011-2018), the unexposed donor's CD4+ T cells were collected. Each of days 3 and 7 saw half the medium replaced by fresh IL-2 medium. Researchers challenged CD4+ T cells from unexposed donors with SARS-CoV-2 S/N and four cold-coronavirus spikes, cells permitting. V gave up 4 bases and J gave up 1 base; unmatched junction bases: 6. Germline V gene lookup returns CDR1 MNHEY and CDR2 SMNVEV (reference sequence). The CDR3 has 15 residues.

The sequenced sample was CD4+ T cells from blood, cultured in vitro. The chain carries TRBV27 and TRBJ2-7, with 8 bases that match TRBD1. This clonotype was sampled from a human donor in good health. This chain's CDR3 is CASSSWRTGSYEQYF. In nucleotides, the CDR3 is TGTGCCAGCAGTTCCTGGCGGACAGGGTCCTACGAGCAGTACTTC.